This T cell receptor (beta chain) is drawn from a study of patients and donors after allogeneic stem cell transplantation. TCRdb passed the RT-PCR reads through MiXCR, listing each CDR3 protein once. The sample holds some 92,000 distinct CDR3 sequences; about 48% are singletons and the top ten take 60% to 75%. The V end lost 3 bases, the J end lost 5 bases, and 11 bases lay between the germline ends. This CDR3 has 15 residues. The germline V gene has CDR1 SGHVS and CDR2 FQNEAQ. The chain carries TRBV7-8 and TRBJ1-6; D unclear. This sequence originates from a human donor who was either an allogeneic HSCT recipient or a stem cell or donor lymphocyte infusion donor (not recorded which). It is not recorded whose cells these are; they may come from a transplant donor. Sequencing was performed on blood, either unsorted or a sorted T cell fraction (not recorded which). CDR3 sequence reads: CASSFTTPNNSPLHF. The CDR3 DNA reads TGTGCCAGCAGCTTTACGACACCTAATAATTCACCCCTCCACTTT.